This TCR beta chain was retrieved from a study of T cells in Graves' hyperthyroidism and ophthalmopathy. Trimming took off 0 bases at V and 13 bases at J, with 28 bases between the two ends. The CDR3 consists of 17 residues. The germline V gene encodes CDR1 DFQATT and CDR2 SNEGSKA (reference sequence). Study observations and caveats: From stable hyperthyroidism, ophthalmopathy was separated by a 13 V-J model.

Exclusion followed for patients with uncontrolled infection, other autoimmune disease, pregnancy or lactation. Blood was drawn at first hyperthyroidism diagnosis, before any ophthalmopathy symptoms. RNA transcripts gave rise to amplified TCR beta CDR3 regions. First-round RT-PCR with HTBI primers amplified the TCR CDR3 region. A single record per CDR3 protein comes from TCRdb applying MiXCR to the multiplex PCR reads. The sample includes 35,000 to 40,000 distinct CDR3 sequences, 49% of them seen just once. Comments on this clonotype: Antigen unknown.

V gene TRBV20-1 combines with J gene TRBJ2-1; D might be TRBD2 (7 bases). Sequencing input: blood. This TCR was sampled from a woman between 50 and 59 years old with Graves' hyperthyroidism that later progressed to Graves' ophthalmopathy. The CDR3 nucleotides are TGCAGTGCTAGAGATCCCGGGGGCGGGAGCTCCTACAATGGACAGTTCTTC. Protein sequence: CSARDPGGGSSYNGQFF.